The rows below give T cell receptor beta chains drawn from one sample of a study of blood T cell repertoires in COVID-19. Some clones are missing from TCRdb's copy, which holds only in-frame ones; the method was immunoSEQ multiplex PCR. Here the sample spans some 150,000 clones, roughly 84% being singletons. What was sequenced was PBMCs or T cells enriched from blood (not recorded which). The origin of the receptors is a woman in her forties or fifties who had been exposed to COVID-19. Each CDR3 is given with its conserved first and last residue. Fields, in order: V gene, D gene, J gene, clone size, CDR3 protein, CDR3 DNA. The D gene is left open where the match is weak. A row's size may be missing; if present it is once, few, many or a size class.

V gene: TRBV2
D gene: TRBD2
J gene: TRBJ2-3
clone size: -
CDR3 protein: CASSAGTSGRAGTDTQYF
CDR3 DNA: TGTGCCAGCAGTGCCGGGACTAGCGGGAGGGCGGGCACAGATACGCAGTATTTT

V gene: TRBV6-2/TRBV6-3
D gene: TRBD1
J gene: TRBJ2-7
clone size: -
CDR3 protein: CASSYGTAQYEQYF
CDR3 DNA: TGTGCCAGCAGTTACGGGACAGCCCAATACGAGCAGTACTTC

V gene: TRBV5-5
D gene: TRBD2
J gene: TRBJ2-5
clone size: -
CDR3 protein: CASSSLLAGVQETQYF
CDR3 DNA: TGTGCCAGCAGTTCTTTACTAGCGGGGGTGCAAGAGACCCAGTACTTC

V gene: TRBV27
D gene: -
J gene: TRBJ1-5
clone size: once
CDR3 protein: CASSFGGGQPQHF
CDR3 DNA: TGTGCCAGCAGTTTTGGGGGAGGTCAGCCCCAGCATTTT

V gene: TRBV2
D gene: TRBD1
J gene: TRBJ1-5
clone size: -
CDR3 protein: CASSERGTGLGQPQHF
CDR3 DNA: TGTGCCAGCAGTGAACGGGGGACAGGGTTGGGTCAGCCCCAGCATTTT

V gene: TRBV11-2
D gene: -
J gene: TRBJ2-7
clone size: once
CDR3 protein: CASSRTAGEQYF
CDR3 DNA: TGTGCCAGCAGCCGGACAGCTGGCGAGCAGTACTTC

V gene: TRBV5-4
D gene: TRBD2
J gene: TRBJ2-2
clone size: -
CDR3 protein: CASSLGSGQHGELFF
CDR3 DNA: TGTGCCAGCAGCTTGGGTAGCGGGCAGCACGGGGAGCTGTTTTTT

V gene: TRBV11-2
D gene: TRBD1
J gene: TRBJ1-2
clone size: few
CDR3 protein: CASSFTRRGTGPHYGYTF
CDR3 DNA: TGTGCCAGCAGCTTCACAAGGCGGGGGACAGGTCCGCATTATGGCTACACCTTC

V gene: TRBV25-1
D gene: -
J gene: TRBJ1-5
clone size: -
CDR3 protein: CASSEPLYNQPQHF
CDR3 DNA: TGTGCCAGCAGTGAACCACTGTACAATCAGCCCCAGCATTTT

V gene: TRBV7-9
D gene: TRBD2
J gene: TRBJ2-5
clone size: -
CDR3 protein: CASSFGTIQETQYF
CDR3 DNA: TGTGCCAGCAGCTTCGGGACTATCCAAGAGACCCAGTACTTC

V gene: TRBV19
D gene: TRBD1
J gene: TRBJ2-5
clone size: -
CDR3 protein: CASSVWQTGVINQETQYF
CDR3 DNA: TGTGCCAGTAGTGTCTGGCAAACAGGGGTTATTAACCAAGAGACCCAGTACTTC

V gene: TRBV11-2
D gene: TRBD1
J gene: TRBJ1-1
clone size: -
CDR3 protein: CASSLSPGQPEAFF
CDR3 DNA: TGTGCCAGCAGCTTAAGCCCGGGACAGCCTGAAGCTTTCTTT

V gene: TRBV4-3
D gene: -
J gene: TRBJ1-4
clone size: -
CDR3 protein: CASSQNPAGNEKLFF
CDR3 DNA: TGCGCCAGCAGCCAAAACCCCGCCGGTAATGAAAAACTGTTTTTT

V gene: TRBV2
D gene: -
J gene: TRBJ1-1
clone size: -
CDR3 protein: CASSEDGGIWNTEAFF
CDR3 DNA: TGTGCCAGCAGTGAAGATGGCGGGATCTGGAACACTGAAGCTTTCTTT

V gene: TRBV7-9
D gene: TRBD2
J gene: TRBJ2-1
clone size: many
CDR3 protein: CASSTQPLAGGWYSYNEQFF
CDR3 DNA: TGTGCCAGCAGCACACAACCTCTAGCGGGGGGGTGGTACTCCTACAATGAGCAGTTCTTC

V gene: TRBV29-1
D gene: -
J gene: TRBJ2-1
clone size: -
CDR3 protein: CSSLAPGEQFF
CDR3 DNA: TGCAGTTCTTTAGCGCCAGGTGAGCAGTTCTTC

V gene: TRBV3-1/TRBV3-2
D gene: -
J gene: TRBJ2-7
clone size: -
CDR3 protein: CASSYLPGSSYEQYF
CDR3 DNA: TGTGCCAGCAGCTACTTGCCGGGAAGCTCCTACGAGCAGTACTTC